Each of the 18 T cell receptor beta chains below was sequenced from the same sample in a study of T cells expressing NK-cell markers. TCRdb processed the 5' RACE reads again and assigns one entry to each CDR3 protein, with no DNA. The specimen's table records about 430,000 distinct CDR3 sequences. The sequenced sample consisted of blood T cells: a sorted CD56 or NKG2C T cell subset, CD4+ or CD8+ T cells, or bulk PBMC T cells (not recorded which). The receptor source for this set is a woman in her forties or fifties in good health.

The CDR3 loop is CASSLVRTGETQYF. The chain links TRBV12-3 or TRBV12-4 to TRBJ2-3; the D call from TCRdb, TRBD1, cannot be confirmed without DNA. The CDR3 is 14 amino acids.

The rearrangement joins TRBV20-1 to TRBJ2-1. The CDR3 is made up of 13 amino acids. Germline CDR1 and CDR2: DFQATT and SNEGSKA (reference sequence). The CDR3 sequence is CSAPLSSYNEQFF.

The chain recombines TRBV5-1 with TRBJ2-3; TCRdb reports TRBD2, a call that lacks DNA to check it against. The length of the CDR3 is 15 residues. Germline assignment: CDR1 SGHRS and CDR2 YFSETQ. The CDR3 loop reads CASMSAGVMSDTQYF.

J is TRBJ1-1 and V is TRBV10-3. Germline-derived CDR1 and CDR2 are ENHRY and SYGVKD. The CDR3 has 13 amino acids. The CDR3 protein is CAIRLDQHTEAFF.

This chain joins TRBV2 and TRBJ1-2; TCRdb picks TRBD1, but there is no DNA to check that call. The germline V gene has CDR1 SNHLY and CDR2 FYNNEI. This CDR3 region has 15 residues. This chain's CDR3 is CASSEARTSTNGYTF.

This chain connects TRBV20-1 to TRBJ1-1; lacking DNA, the TRBD1 call made by TCRdb goes unchecked. This CDR3 contains 12 residues. CDR1 is DFQATT and CDR2 is SNEGSKA in the germline V gene (reference sequence). Here the CDR3 reads CSATTVNTEAFF.

This chain joins TRBV4-1 and TRBJ2-3; TCRdb lists TRBD1, though no DNA is available to test this call. The CDR3 is made up of 17 amino acids. Germline lookup yields CDR1 MGHRA and CDR2 YSYEKL. CDR3 in amino acids: CASSQASVVGAADTQYF.

The chain is built from TRBV20-1 and TRBJ2-1; checking the TCRdb D call of TRBD2 is not possible without DNA. This CDR3 spans 16 amino acids. Germline V gives CDR1 DFQATT, CDR2 SNEGSKA (reference sequence). The CDR3 protein is CSASHSGRGTYNEQFF.

The chain uses TRBV19 and TRBJ2-4; TCRdb picks TRBD1, but there is no DNA to check that call. CDR1 is LNHDA, CDR2 SQIVND, per germline (reference sequence). The CDR3 is 13 residues long. The CDR3 loop reads CASREGAKNIQYF.

V is TRBV5-1 and J is TRBJ1-2; TCRdb names TRBD1, which stays unverified in the absence of DNA. The CDR3 length is 15 residues. Germline V gene data show CDR1 as SGHRS and CDR2 as YFSETQ. The CDR3 protein is CASSLGLTGVEGYTF. The whole variable domain, filled in from reference TRBV5-1 and TRBJ1-2, reads KAGVTQTPRYLIKTRGQQVTLSCSPISGHRSVSWYQQTPGQGLQFLFEYFSETQRNKGNFPGRFSGRQFSNSRSEMNVSTLELGDSALYLCASSLGLTGVEGYTFGSGTRLTVV.

The CDR3 here is CASSTPRVHEQFF. The genes are TRBV12-3 or TRBV12-4 and TRBJ2-1. This CDR3 is 13 amino acids long.

The chain joins TRBV6-5 to TRBJ2-3; absent DNA, TCRdb's TRBD1 call cannot be checked. Germline loops: CDR1 MNHEY, CDR2 SVGAGI. This CDR3 is built from 13 residues. CDR3 sequence reads: CASSQTRVDTQYF.

The chain couples TRBV3-1 to TRBJ2-1; TCRdb calls TRBD2, which cannot be checked without DNA. Germline V lookup: CDR1 LGHDT, CDR2 YNNKEL (reference sequence). The CDR3 totals 17 residues. Here the CDR3 reads CASSQDRREAGYHEQFF.

This rearrangement joins TRBV5-1 to TRBJ2-4; TCRdb reports TRBD1, a call that lacks DNA to check it against. This CDR3 is 23 amino acids long. CDR1 and CDR2 from the germline V gene are SGHRS and YFSETQ. The CDR3: CASSFGRVDDWGLGPFGKNIQYF.

The rearrangement links TRBV30 to TRBJ1-4; the TRBD1 assignment by TCRdb is unverifiable without DNA. The CDR3 is 15 residues long. The germline V gene has CDR1 GTSNPN and CDR2 SVGIG (reference sequence). The CDR3 region is CAWSVLSGGNEKLFF. Looking up the rest from reference TRBV30 and TRBJ1-4 gives the full variable domain: SQTIHQWPATLVQPVGSPLSLECTVEGTSNPNLYWYRQAAGRGLQLLFYSVGIGQISSEVPQNLSASRPQDRQFILSSKKLLLSDSGFYLCAWSVLSGGNEKLFFGSGTQLSVL.

The CDR3: CASSVLAGGQGGELFF. The rearrangement uses TRBV6-5 and TRBJ2-2; the TCRdb D gene call, TRBD2, has no DNA to confirm it. In germline, CDR1 is MNHEY, CDR2 SVGAGI. The CDR3 loop spans 16 amino acids.

The genes are TRBV6-5 and TRBJ1-5; the TRBD1 assignment by TCRdb is unverifiable without DNA. Germline loops: CDR1 MNHEY, CDR2 SVGAGI. This CDR3 spans 15 amino acids. CDR3: CASSSTGLIFQPQHF.

V is TRBV12-3 or TRBV12-4 and J is TRBJ2-2; TCRdb's assignment of TRBD1 cannot be checked, as there is no DNA. The CDR3 has 17 amino acids. The CDR3 protein is CASRGGPGQSNTGELFF.